The 21 T cell receptor beta chains reported below all come from one sample, sequenced in a study of PD-1 blockade in classical Hodgkin lymphoma (dated by TCRdb to about 2020). The library was obtained by the immunoSEQ multiplex PCR assay. The immuneACCESS repertoire file appears here via TCRdb, limited to in-frame rearrangements. These files lack a portion of the clones; in checked studies, under half of the deficit traces to unresolved V genes, and the cause of the others is not known. The sample yields about 94,000 clones; about 93% were counted once. Of the sample, under 2% falls within the top ten clones. Sample time point, as interpreted from the label and publication: cycle 4 day 1 (C4D1), after about 6 weeks of nivolumab. All trial patients had relapsed after autologous stem cell transplantation, with cohorts A, B and C differing in prior brentuximab vedotin exposure. The sample in question was peripheral blood mononuclear cells (PBMCs), obtained before the fourth cycle of nivolumab. These receptors all come from a human donor with classical Hodgkin lymphoma.

The chain links TRBV28 to TRBJ2-7; tentatively, D is TRBD1 or TRBD2 (5 bases each). Germline V gives CDR1 MDHEN, CDR2 SYDVKM. The CDR3 loop spans 15 amino acids. V lost 6 bases and J 1 base, leaving 16 bases between the germline ends. CDR3 loop: CASSSPGTASYEQYF. The DNA for the CDR3 is TGTGCCAGCAGCTCCCCGGGGACGGCTTCCTACGAGCAGTACTTC.

The chain couples TRBV10-3 to TRBJ1-1, with TRBD1 matching over 8 bases. Germline assignment: CDR1 ENHRY and CDR2 SYGVKD. Losses at the gene ends were 11 bases for V and 3 bases for J; bases not matched to a gene: 8. The CDR3 extends over 13 amino acids. The CDR3 region is CAATGTGYTEAFF. CDR3 in DNA: TGTGCCGCCACCGGGACAGGCTACACTGAAGCTTTCTTT.

The chain joins TRBV28 to TRBJ1-5; D ambiguous. The CDR3 covers 14 residues. Germline V gene sequence: CDR1 MDHEN, CDR2 SYDVKM. The CDR3: CAAGRRNRNQPQHF. In DNA form, the CDR3 reads TGTGCAGCGGGCAGGAGGAACCGTAATCAGCCCCAGCATTTT.

The chain is built from TRBV5-4 and TRBJ1-2; 8 bases align to TRBD1. Germline V gene sequence: CDR1 SGHNT, CDR2 YYREEE (reference sequence). This CDR3 is built from 14 residues. With V trimmed by 4 bases and J by 3 bases, 5 bases remained unmatched. The CDR3, as DNA: TGTGCCAGCAGCCATCCGACAGGGGACTATGGCTACACCTTC. It specifies CASSHPTGDYGYTF. Filled out from reference TRBV5-4 and TRBJ1-2, the complete variable domain reads ETGVTQSPTHLIKTRGQQVTLRCSSQSGHNTVSWYQQALGQGPQFIFQYYREEENGRGNFPPRFSGLQFPNYSSELNVNALELDDSALYLCASSHPTGDYGYTFGSGTRLTVV.

The chain recombines TRBV15 with TRBJ1-2; D is ambiguous. The CDR3 covers 13 residues. Per germline, CDR1 LNHNV and CDR2 YYDKDF (reference sequence). Trimming shortened V by 5 bases and J by 5 bases, and 12 bases separated the two germline ends. Here the CDR3 reads CATSDPSGYGYTF. The CDR3 region has the DNA TGTGCCACCAGCGACCCGTCGGGGTATGGCTACACCTTC.

The V call is TRBV28, the J call TRBJ1-5, with D possibly being TRBD1 (5 bases). Trimming cost V 4 bases and J 5 bases, with 12 bases left between them. The CDR3 is 14 amino acids. CDR1 and CDR2 from the germline V gene are MDHEN and SYDVKM. CDR3 sequence (DNA): TGTGCCAGCAGTTACCCGGGACCCTATCAGCCCCAGCATTTT. It is translated as CASSYPGPYQPQHF.

The CDR3 is CASSAINAGDGYTF. For the CDR3, the DNA is TGTGCCAGCAGCGCTATTAACGCGGGGGACGGCTACACCTTC. The J gene is TRBJ1-2, the V gene TRBV7-9, with D possibly matching TRBD1 (5 bases). Trimming took off 5 bases at V and 8 bases at J, with 18 bases between the two ends. Germline-derived CDR1 and CDR2 are SEHNR and FQNEAQ (reference sequence). The CDR3 totals 14 residues.

This chain uses TRBV7-2 with TRBJ2-3; a possible D gene is TRBD2 (6 bases). The CDR3 is 17 amino acids. The V end lost 2 bases, the J end lost 2 bases, and 17 bases lay between the germline ends. CDR1 SGHTA and CDR2 FQGNSA come from the germline V gene. CDR3: CASSLKSYGRVTDTQYF. In nucleotides, the CDR3 is TGTGCCAGCAGCTTAAAGTCCTACGGGAGAGTCACAGATACGCAGTATTTT.

The chain carries TRBV11-2 and TRBJ1-2; no definite D call. This CDR3 is built from 12 residues. Germline loops: CDR1 SGHAT, CDR2 FQNNGV. V was trimmed by 2 bases and J by 2 bases, leaving 3 bases between them. For the CDR3, the DNA is TGTGCCAGCAGCTTAAGAAACTATGGCTACACCTTC. Translated, it gives CASSLRNYGYTF.

The gene calls are TRBV30 and TRBJ2-3, with D perhaps matching TRBD1 or TRBD2 (6 bases each). CDR1 is GTSNPN and CDR2 is SVGIG in the germline V gene (reference sequence). Trimming pared 4 bases from V and 4 bases from J, leaving 12 bases between. This CDR3 has 13 amino acids. The CDR3 here is CAWNTGTADTQYF. Here the CDR3 DNA reads TGTGCCTGGAATACAGGGACTGCAGATACGCAGTATTTT.

This sequence joins TRBV27 and TRBJ1-4; a weak D match, TRBD1 (6 bases). V was pared by 5 bases and J by 8 bases, with 15 bases between. CDR1 is MNHEY and CDR2 is SMNVEV in the germline V gene (reference sequence). There are 14 residues in the CDR3. The CDR3 is CASSPTGHREKLFF. CDR3 nucleotide sequence: TGTGCCAGCAGTCCCACAGGGCATCGAGAAAAACTGTTTTTT.

The V gene is TRBV5-4, the J gene TRBJ2-2, with D possibly being TRBD1 (6 bases). The germline V gene encodes CDR1 SGHNT and CDR2 YYREEE (reference sequence). V lost 1 base and J 7 bases, leaving 14 bases between the germline ends. The CDR3 covers 15 residues. The CDR3 nucleotides read TGTGCCAGCAGCTTGCCAGGGGTACCTCACGGGGAGCTGTTTTTT. Translating it yields CASSLPGVPHGELFF.

The chain employs TRBV12-2 and TRBJ1-3; the table calls TRBD1, which could not be checked here. TRBV12-2 is marked as a pseudogene. The CDR3 has 18 residues. CDR3 coding DNA: TGTGCAAGTCGCCCCCTGAAACAGCCCTATTTCTCTGGAAACACCATATATTTT. Translating it yields CASRPLKQPYFSGNTIYF.

The chain carries TRBV19 and TRBJ2-7, with TRBD2 matching 10 bases. This CDR3 spans 17 amino acids. Germline V CDR1 and CDR2: LNHDA, SQIVND (reference sequence). V lost 11 bases, J lost 0 bases, and 16 bases stayed unmatched. CDR3 sequence: CADHRGLAVATSYEQYF. The CDR3 region has the DNA TGTGCCGATCACCGCGGACTAGCGGTCGCGACCTCCTACGAGCAGTACTTC. The full variable domain, with the rest looked up from reference TRBV19 and TRBJ2-7, is DGGITQSPKYLFRKEGQNVTLSCEQNLNHDAMYWYRQDPGQGLRLIYYSQIVNDFQKGDIAEGYSVSREKKESFPLTVTSAQKNPTAFYLCADHRGLAVATSYEQYFGPGTRLTVT.

The chain couples TRBV7-2 to TRBJ1-2; 8 bases line up with TRBD1. Per germline, CDR1 SGHTA and CDR2 FQGNSA. V trimming: 0 bases; J trimming: 1 base; junction bases outside the gene matches: 4. The CDR3 totals 16 residues. The DNA of the CDR3 is TGTGCCAGCAGCTTAGCAGGGACAGGACTTAACTATGGCTACACCTTC. Its protein product is CASSLAGTGLNYGYTF.

The J gene is TRBJ1-5, the V gene TRBV6-1; TRBD1 aligns across 9 bases. Germline lookup yields CDR1 MNHNS and CDR2 SASEGT. With 6 bases clipped from V and 6 bases from J, the junction kept 3 bases outside the gene matches. The CDR3 has 13 residues. CDR3 nucleotides: TGTGCCAGCAGCGGGGACAGGGCTCAGCCCCAGCATTTT. Its translation: CASSGDRAQPQHF.

V and J are TRBV28 and TRBJ2-7, with D possibly called TRBD1 or TRBD2 (5 bases each). Germline lookup yields CDR1 MDHEN and CDR2 SYDVKM. V was cut by 4 bases and J by 3 bases, with 19 bases left in between. The length of the CDR3 is 16 residues. CDR3 sequence reads: CASSSYFQGRGYEQYF. CDR3 nucleotides: TGTGCCAGCAGTTCCTATTTCCAGGGACGGGGCTACGAGCAGTACTTC.

This rearrangement joins TRBV6-7 to TRBJ2-3; D ambiguous. TRBV6-7 is an open reading frame whose function is uncertain. The V gene lost 8 bases and the J gene lost 2 bases, with 5 bases spanning the gap. The CDR3 loop spans 11 amino acids. The CDR3 here is CASALTDTQYF. CDR3 nucleotides: TGTGCCAGCGCCCTCACAGATACGCAGTATTTT.

The V gene is TRBV4-2, the J gene TRBJ1-2, with TRBD1 identical over 8 bases. From germline, CDR1 is LGHNA and CDR2 YNFKEQ. This CDR3 region has 15 residues. The V segment lost 7 bases and the J segment 1 base; nucleotides outside the gene matches: 8. The CDR3 sequence: CASNHGQGRNYGYTF. The CDR3 region has the DNA TGTGCCAGCAACCACGGACAGGGCCGTAACTATGGCTACACCTTC.

The V gene is TRBV10-3, the J gene TRBJ1-4; D may be TRBD1 (5 bases). V was trimmed by 6 bases and J by 8 bases, leaving 13 bases between them. Germline CDR1 is ENHRY and CDR2 is SYGVKD. The CDR3 extends over 13 amino acids. CDR3 region: CAIRGAGREKLFF. CDR3 nucleotides: TGTGCCATCAGAGGGGCAGGGAGGGAAAAACTGTTTTTT.

The chain is built from TRBV5-4 and TRBJ1-2, with D possibly TRBD1 on 5 matching bases. The CDR3 is made up of 15 amino acids. CDR1 and CDR2 (germline): SGHNT, YYREEE (reference sequence). Between the trimmed V and J ends, which lost 3 bases and 5 bases, there was a span of 17 bases. The DNA of the CDR3 is TGTGCCAGCAGCTCGGCCGGGACGGCCTATTATGGCTACACCTTC. Protein: CASSSAGTAYYGYTF.